The clone carrying this T cell receptor beta chain was seen just once. Reverse transcription of roughly 0.45 to 1 ug RNA used random hexamers. One entry per CDR3 protein, called by TCRdb with MiXCR from the immunoSEQ multiplex PCR reads. The sample shows about 290,000 distinct CDR3 sequences, about 88% of them seen only once. The study sequenced TCR beta in blood CD8+ and CD4+ T cells. Purification of the CD8+ and CD4+ T cells relied on negative isolation, and TEMRA cells underwent FACS enrichment. This entry belongs to a study of CD8 T cells in Susac syndrome. Trimming stripped 7 bases from V and 6 bases from J, with 15 bases between. Germline-derived CDR1 and CDR2 are MNHEY and SMNVEV (reference sequence). The CDR3 contains 14 residues.

The chain carries TRBV27 and TRBJ2-2, with D possibly being TRBD1 or TRBD2 (5 bases each). Sequenced material: CD8+ T cells from PBMCs. This receptor was identified in a human donor with multiple sclerosis. The CDR3 DNA reads as TGTGCCAGCACCCTCGGAATGGGGGCCGGGGAGCTGTTTTTT. Its protein product is CASTLGMGAGELFF.